This entry describes one T cell receptor (beta chain). CDR3 length: 15 residues. The germline V gene encodes CDR1 MNHEY and CDR2 SVGAGI. V trimming: 8 bases; J trimming: 8 bases; junction bases outside the gene matches: 16. Per the authors' pipeline: By means of reference gene primer amplification, nucleated cell counts were estimated. The assay was immunoSEQ multiplex PCR, and TCRdb's table has in-frame clones only and misses some. D and trimming were read from the DNA, whereas the V and J calls and clone size are those reported in that table. The sample holds about 380,000 clones, about 85% seen once. This specimen comes from a study of blood T cell repertoires in COVID-19.

Sequencing was carried out using peripheral blood. The chain couples TRBV6-5 to TRBJ1-2; 8 nucleotides align to TRBD1. This clonotype originated in a woman in her late teens or twenties with acute or convalescent COVID-19. The CDR3 region has the DNA TGTGCCAGCCGTATAGCAACAGGACAGGGCGGCGGCTACACCTTC. This codes for CASRIATGQGGGYTF.